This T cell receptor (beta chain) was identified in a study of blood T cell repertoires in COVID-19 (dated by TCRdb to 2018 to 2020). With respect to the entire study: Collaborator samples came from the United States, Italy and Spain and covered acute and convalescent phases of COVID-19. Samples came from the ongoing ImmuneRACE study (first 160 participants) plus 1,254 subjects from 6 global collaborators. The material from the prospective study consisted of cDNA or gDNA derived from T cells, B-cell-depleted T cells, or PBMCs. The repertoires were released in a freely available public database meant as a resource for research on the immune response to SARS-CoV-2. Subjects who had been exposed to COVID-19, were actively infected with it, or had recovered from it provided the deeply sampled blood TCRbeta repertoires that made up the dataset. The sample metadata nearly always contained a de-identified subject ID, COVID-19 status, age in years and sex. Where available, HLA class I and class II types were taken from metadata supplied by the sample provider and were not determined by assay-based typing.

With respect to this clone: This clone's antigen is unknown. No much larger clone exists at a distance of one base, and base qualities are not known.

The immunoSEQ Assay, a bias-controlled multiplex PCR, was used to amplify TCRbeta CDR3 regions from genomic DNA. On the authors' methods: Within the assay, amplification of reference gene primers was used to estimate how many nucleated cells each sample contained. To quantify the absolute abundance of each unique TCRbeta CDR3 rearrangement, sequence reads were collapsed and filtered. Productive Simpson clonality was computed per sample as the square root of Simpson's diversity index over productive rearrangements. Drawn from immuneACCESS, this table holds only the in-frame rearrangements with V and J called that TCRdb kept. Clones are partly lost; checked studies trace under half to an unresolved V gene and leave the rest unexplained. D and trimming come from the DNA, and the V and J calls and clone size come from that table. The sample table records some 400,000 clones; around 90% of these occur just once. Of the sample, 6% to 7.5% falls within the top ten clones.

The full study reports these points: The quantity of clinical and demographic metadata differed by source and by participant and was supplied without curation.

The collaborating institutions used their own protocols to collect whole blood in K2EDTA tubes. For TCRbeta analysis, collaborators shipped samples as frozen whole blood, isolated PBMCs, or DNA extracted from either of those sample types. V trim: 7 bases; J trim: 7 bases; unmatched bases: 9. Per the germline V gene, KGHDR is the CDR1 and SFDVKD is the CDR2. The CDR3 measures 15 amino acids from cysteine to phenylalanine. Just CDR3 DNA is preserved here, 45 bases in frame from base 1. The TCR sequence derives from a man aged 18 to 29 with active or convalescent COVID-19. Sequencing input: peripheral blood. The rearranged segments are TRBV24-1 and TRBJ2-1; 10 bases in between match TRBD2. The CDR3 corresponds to CATRKTSGAPNEQFF. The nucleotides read TGTGCCACCAGAAAAACTAGCGGGGCTCCGAATGAGCAGTTCTTC.